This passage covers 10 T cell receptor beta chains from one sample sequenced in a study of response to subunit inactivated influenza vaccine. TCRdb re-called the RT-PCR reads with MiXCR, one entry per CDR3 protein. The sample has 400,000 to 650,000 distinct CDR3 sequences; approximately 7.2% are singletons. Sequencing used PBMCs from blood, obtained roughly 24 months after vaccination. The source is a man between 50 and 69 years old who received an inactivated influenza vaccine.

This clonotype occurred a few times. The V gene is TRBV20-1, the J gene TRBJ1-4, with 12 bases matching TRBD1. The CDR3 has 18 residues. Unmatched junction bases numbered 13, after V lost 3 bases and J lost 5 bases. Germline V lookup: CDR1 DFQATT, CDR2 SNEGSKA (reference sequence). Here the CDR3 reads CSASSLGQGAGRNEKLFF. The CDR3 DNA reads TGCAGTGCTAGTTCCTTGGGACAGGGGGCCGGGCGAAATGAAAAACTGTTTTTT.

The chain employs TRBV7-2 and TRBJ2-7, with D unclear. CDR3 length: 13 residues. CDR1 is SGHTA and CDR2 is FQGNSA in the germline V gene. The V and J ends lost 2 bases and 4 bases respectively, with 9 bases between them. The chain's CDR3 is CASSLNGQYEQYF. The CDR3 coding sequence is TGTGCCAGCAGCTTAAATGGGCAGTACGAGCAGTACTTC.

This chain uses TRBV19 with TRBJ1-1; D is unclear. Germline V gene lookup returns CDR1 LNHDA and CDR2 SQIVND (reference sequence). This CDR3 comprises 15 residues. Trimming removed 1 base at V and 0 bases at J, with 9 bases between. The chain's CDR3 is CASSIVRRMNTEAFF. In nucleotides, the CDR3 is TGTGCCAGTAGTATAGTCCGCAGGATGAACACTGAAGCTTTCTTT. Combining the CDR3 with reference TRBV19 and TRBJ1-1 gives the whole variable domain DGGITQSPKYLFRKEGQNVTLSCEQNLNHDAMYWYRQDPGQGLRLIYYSQIVNDFQKGDIAEGYSVSREKKESFPLTVTSAQKNPTAFYLCASSIVRRMNTEAFFGQGTRLTVV.

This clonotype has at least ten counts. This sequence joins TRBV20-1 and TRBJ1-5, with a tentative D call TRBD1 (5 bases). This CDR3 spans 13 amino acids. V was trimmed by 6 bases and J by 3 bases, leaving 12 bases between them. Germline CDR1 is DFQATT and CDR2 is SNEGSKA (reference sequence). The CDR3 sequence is CSASRAVNQPQHF. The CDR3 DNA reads TGCAGTGCCAGCAGGGCGGTCAATCAGCCCCAGCATTTT.

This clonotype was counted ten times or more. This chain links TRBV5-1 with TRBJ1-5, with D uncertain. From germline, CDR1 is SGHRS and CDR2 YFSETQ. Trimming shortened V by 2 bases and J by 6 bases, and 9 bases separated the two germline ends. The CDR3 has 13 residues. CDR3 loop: CASSLRVGQPQHF. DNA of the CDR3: TGCGCCAGCAGCTTAAGGGTTGGTCAGCCCCAGCATTTT.

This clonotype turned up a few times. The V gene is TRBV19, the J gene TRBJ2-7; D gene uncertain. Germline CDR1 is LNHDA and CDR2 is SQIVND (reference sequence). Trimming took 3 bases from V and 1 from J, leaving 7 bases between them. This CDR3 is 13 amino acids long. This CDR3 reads CASSIRISYEQYF. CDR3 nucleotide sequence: TGTGCCAGTAGTATCCGTATTTCCTACGAGCAGTACTTC.

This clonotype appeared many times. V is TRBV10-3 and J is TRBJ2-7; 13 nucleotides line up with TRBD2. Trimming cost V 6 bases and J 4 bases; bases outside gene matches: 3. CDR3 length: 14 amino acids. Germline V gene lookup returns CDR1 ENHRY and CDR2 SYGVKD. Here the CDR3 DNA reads TGTGCCATCAGCGGACTAGCGGGAGCGTACGAGCAGTACTTC. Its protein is CAISGLAGAYEQYF.

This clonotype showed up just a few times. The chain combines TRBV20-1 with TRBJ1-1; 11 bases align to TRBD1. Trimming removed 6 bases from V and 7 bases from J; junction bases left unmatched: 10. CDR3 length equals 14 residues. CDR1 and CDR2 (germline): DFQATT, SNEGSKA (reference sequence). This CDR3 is CSAVLDRGLGEAFF. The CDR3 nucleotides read TGCAGTGCCGTGTTGGACAGGGGGCTTGGTGAAGCTTTCTTT.

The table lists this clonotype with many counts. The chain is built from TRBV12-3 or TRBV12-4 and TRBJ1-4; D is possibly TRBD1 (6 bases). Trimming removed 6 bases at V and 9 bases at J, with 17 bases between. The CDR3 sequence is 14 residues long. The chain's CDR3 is CASSLGGLVKKLFF. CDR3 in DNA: TGTGCCAGCAGCCTTGGGGGCCTCGTCAAAAAACTGTTTTTT.

The CDR3 nucleotides are TGTGCCAGCAGCGTAGTGGCGGGAGGGCCGAACACCGGGGAGCTGTTTTTT. This sequence encodes CASSVVAGGPNTGELFF. The chain joins TRBV9 to TRBJ2-2; 9 bases agree with TRBD2. Germline values: CDR1 SGDLS, CDR2 YYNGEE. This CDR3 contains 17 residues. Germline trimming cut 0 bases from V and 0 bases from J; bases unmatched to any gene: 3.